This TCR beta chain was identified during a study of blood T cell repertoires in COVID-19. About the study: T cells, B-cell-depleted T cells, or PBMCs supplied cDNA or gDNA.

Trimming removed 1 base from V and 4 bases from J; junction bases left unmatched: 3. The CDR3 consists of 15 residues. Germline V lookup: CDR1 SEHNR, CDR2 FQNEAQ (reference sequence). Libraries were prepared by immunoSEQ multiplex PCR; TCRdb keeps only in-frame clonotypes and omits some of them. This table has about 210,000 clones, about 82% appearing once. What was sequenced was peripheral blood. V is TRBV7-9 and J is TRBJ1-2; TRBD1 aligns across 10 bases. The sequence was collected from a man in his 60s with COVID-19, enrolled during active disease. CDR3 DNA: TGTGCCAGCAGCTTAGGGGACAGGGGCGCCTATGGCTACACCTTC. Translated, it gives CASSLGDRGAYGYTF.